A single sample gave rise to the 5 T cell receptor beta chains below, sequenced in a study of identical twins. Using its own MiXCR run on the 5' RACE reads, TCRdb lists one record per CDR3 protein. The sample includes 1.5 million to 2 million distinct CDR3 sequences, more than 30% of them seen just once. Sequencing was performed on cord blood. The receptors derive from a newborn girl in good health.

The sample holds a few counts of this clonotype. J is TRBJ2-7 and V is TRBV7-2, with 15 nucleotides matching TRBD2. V shed 0 bases and J 4 bases; nucleotides not matched to a gene: 13. There are 20 residues in the CDR3. Germline assignment: CDR1 SGHTA and CDR2 FQGNSA. CDR3 sequence: CASSLAHSGLAGGPNYEQYF. In DNA form, the CDR3 reads TGTGCCAGCAGCTTAGCGCATTCTGGACTAGCGGGAGGGCCGAATTACGAGCAGTACTTC.

This clonotype was seen a handful of times. The CDR3 region is CASSLLDGDTQYF. CDR3 nucleotides: TGCGCCAGCAGCTTGCTCGACGGAGATACGCAGTATTTT. The V gene is TRBV5-1, the J gene TRBJ2-3; D not resolved. The CDR3 length is 13 residues. CDR1 and CDR2 from the germline V gene are SGHRS and YFSETQ. The V end was cut by 1 base, the J end by 5 bases, with 8 bases between.

This chain connects TRBV5-5 to TRBJ1-1; the match to TRBD1 covers 10 bases. This CDR3 is built from 16 residues. V dropped 0 bases and J dropped 0; count of bases not matched to a gene: 2. CDR1 and CDR2 from the germline V gene are SGHKS and YYEKEE (reference sequence). The DNA for the CDR3 is TGTGCCAGCAGCTTGGTGACAGGGGGCTTGAACACTGAAGCTTTCTTT. This sequence encodes CASSLVTGGLNTEAFF.

About this clonotype itself: It is unclear where the CDR3 begins or ends on the DNA, so no DNA is shown, and the CDR3 is as TCRdb lists it. The chain employs TRBV7-6 and TRBJ2-3; the table gives TRBD2 as D, unverified against the DNA. Germline CDR1 is SGHVS and CDR2 is FNYEAQ. 14 amino acids form the CDR3, both terminal residues included. The CDR3 loop is CASSFGSGTDTRYF.

The chain's CDR3 is CSVPVRTVPDTQYF. The CDR3 nucleotides read TGCAGCGTCCCGGTACGGACAGTCCCAGATACGCAGTATTTT. This chain uses TRBV29-1 with TRBJ2-3, with D maybe TRBD1 (6 bases). Trimming stripped 6 bases from V and 4 bases from J, with 17 bases between. CDR3 length equals 14 residues. CDR1 is SQVTM and CDR2 is ANQGSEA in the germline V gene.